This TCR beta chain is from a study of blood T cell repertoires in COVID-19. Libraries were prepared by immunoSEQ multiplex PCR; TCRdb keeps only in-frame clonotypes and omits some of them. The sample consists of some 310,000 clones, roughly 90% of them appearing once. This CDR3 spans 13 amino acids. V shed 5 bases and J shed 4 bases, with 8 bases lying between them. V gene TRBV12-3 or TRBV12-4 combines with J gene TRBJ1-4; possibly TRBD1 for D (5 bases). The origin of this receptor is a woman in her twenties or thirties with COVID-19, enrolled during active disease. The specimen sequenced was peripheral blood. This CDR3 reads CASSERGNEKLFF. CDR3 bases: TGTGCCAGCAGTGAAAGGGGTAATGAAAAACTGTTTTTT.